This TCR beta chain was recorded in a study of a mutant IDH1 vaccine in newly diagnosed glioma. Across the study: Patients previously underwent radiotherapy, temozolomide, or both, and most underwent both. Study-wide results and limits: 80% to 95% of patients showed vaccine-induced immune responses across multiple MHC alleles.

Assay used: immunoSEQ multiplex PCR; TCRdb lists only in-frame clones, some missing. The sample carries tens of thousands of clones, about 80% recorded once. With respect to this clone: The target antigen is unknown.

Trimming pared 4 bases from V and 4 bases from J, leaving 12 bases between. The CDR3 consists of 14 residues. Germline V gene sequence: CDR1 SNHLY, CDR2 FYNNEI. As for time point: baseline, week 1 (first vaccination visit). Treatment in this sample: pre-vaccination baseline after standard-of-care therapy. Donor tumors were new WHO grade 3 or 4 IDH1-mutant, ATRX-lost astrocytomas. The TCR comes from a man aged 40-50 years with glioma. Some clones in this sample may be carry-over from other donors' samples. Sequenced material: PBMCs, taken from a glioma patient treated with radiotherapy, temozolomide or both. This sequence joins TRBV2 and TRBJ2-3; a possible D gene is TRBD2 (5 bases). CDR3 bases: TGTGCCAGCAGTGCGAGGGTAGTCCCAGATACGCAGTATTTT. Translation: CASSARVVPDTQYF.